This T cell receptor beta chain was captured in a study of T-cell memory formation after mild COVID-19. Study-level results: Researchers report contracting CD4+ clones mostly in CM and EM, with CD8+ clones in EMRA.

Germline V lookup: CDR1 MNHEY, CDR2 SVGEGT. V was clipped by 1 base and J by 5 bases, with 8 bases between them. The CDR3 length is 13 residues. From 5'RACE with constant-segment primers came TCR alpha and TCR beta cDNA libraries that carried sample barcodes and UMIs. MiXCR was run by TCRdb on the 5' RACE reads, yielding one entry per CDR3 protein. The repertoire holds 270,000 or so distinct CDR3 sequences, with about a sixth as singletons. This clonotype was observed a handful of times. The antigen is not known. Input material: PBMCs or a T cell subset sorted from them (not recorded which). This TCR was recovered from a man aged 18 to 30 who had mild COVID-19 (a few samples of this study predate the infection). Cell type and time point are not known. This chain uses TRBV6-2 or TRBV6-3 with TRBJ2-5; D call uncertain. The CDR3 loop is CASSYWVKETQYF. The CDR3 nucleotides read TGTGCCAGCAGTTACTGGGTGAAGGAGACCCAGTACTTC.